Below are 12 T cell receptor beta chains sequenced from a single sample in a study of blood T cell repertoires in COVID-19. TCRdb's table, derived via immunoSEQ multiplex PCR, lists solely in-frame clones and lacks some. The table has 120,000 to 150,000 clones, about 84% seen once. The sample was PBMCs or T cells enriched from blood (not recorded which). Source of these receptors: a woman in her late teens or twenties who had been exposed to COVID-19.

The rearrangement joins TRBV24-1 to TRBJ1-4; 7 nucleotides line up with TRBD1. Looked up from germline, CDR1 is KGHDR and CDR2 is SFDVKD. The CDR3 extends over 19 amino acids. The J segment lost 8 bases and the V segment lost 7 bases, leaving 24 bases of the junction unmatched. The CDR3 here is CATSGEFGPWDSWGEKLFF. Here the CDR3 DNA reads TGTGCCACCAGCGGAGAATTTGGGCCTTGGGACAGCTGGGGAGAAAAACTGTTTTTT.

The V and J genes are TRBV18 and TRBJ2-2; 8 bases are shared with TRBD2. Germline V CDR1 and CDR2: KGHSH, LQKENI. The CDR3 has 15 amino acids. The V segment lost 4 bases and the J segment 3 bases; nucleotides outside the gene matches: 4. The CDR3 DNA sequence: TGTGCCAGCTCACAGCAAGCGGGAGACACCGGGGAGCTGTTTTTT. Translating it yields CASSQQAGDTGELFF.

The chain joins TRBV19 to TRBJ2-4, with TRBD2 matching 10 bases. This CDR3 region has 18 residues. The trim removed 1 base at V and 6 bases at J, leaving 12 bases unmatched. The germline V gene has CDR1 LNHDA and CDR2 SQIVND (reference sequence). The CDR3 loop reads CASSIGSGRTTGTNIQYF. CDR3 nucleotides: TGTGCCAGTAGTATAGGTAGCGGGAGGACTACAGGGACAAACATTCAGTACTTC.

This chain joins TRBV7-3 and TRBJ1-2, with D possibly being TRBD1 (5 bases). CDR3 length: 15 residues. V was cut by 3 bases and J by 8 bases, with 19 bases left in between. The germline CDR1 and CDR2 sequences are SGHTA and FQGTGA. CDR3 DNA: TGTGCCAGCAGCTTTGACGGGACTTCTGTATACGGCTACACCTTC. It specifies CASSFDGTSVYGYTF.

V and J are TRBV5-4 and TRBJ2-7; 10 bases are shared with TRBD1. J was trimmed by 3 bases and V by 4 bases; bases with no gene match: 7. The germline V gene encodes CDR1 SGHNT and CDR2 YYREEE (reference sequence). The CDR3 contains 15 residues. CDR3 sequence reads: CASSDRDRGYYEQYF. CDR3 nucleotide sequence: TGTGCCAGCAGCGACCGGGACAGGGGTTACTACGAGCAGTACTTC.

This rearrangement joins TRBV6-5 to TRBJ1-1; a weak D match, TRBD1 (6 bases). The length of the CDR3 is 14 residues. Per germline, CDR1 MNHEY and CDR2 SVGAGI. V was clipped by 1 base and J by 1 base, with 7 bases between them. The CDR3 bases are TGTGCCAGCAGTTACTGGACAGAGAACACTGAAGCTTTCTTT. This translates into CASSYWTENTEAFF.

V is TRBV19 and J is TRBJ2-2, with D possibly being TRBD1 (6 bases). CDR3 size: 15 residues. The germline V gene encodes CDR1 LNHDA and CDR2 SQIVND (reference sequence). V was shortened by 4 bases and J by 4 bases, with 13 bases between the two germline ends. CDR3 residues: CASSTTGWRTGELFF. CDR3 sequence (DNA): TGTGCCAGTAGTACCACAGGGTGGCGCACCGGGGAGCTGTTTTTT.

The CDR3 is CASSPGLAGGRAKNIQYF. The CDR3 nucleotides are TGCGCCAGCAGCCCGGGACTAGCGGGAGGTAGGGCCAAAAACATTCAGTACTTC. The rearrangement links TRBV4-1 to TRBJ2-4; 15 bases fit TRBD2. CDR1 MGHRA and CDR2 YSYEKL come from the germline V gene. The CDR3 covers 18 residues. V was clipped by 4 bases and J by 1 base; unmatched bases: 5.

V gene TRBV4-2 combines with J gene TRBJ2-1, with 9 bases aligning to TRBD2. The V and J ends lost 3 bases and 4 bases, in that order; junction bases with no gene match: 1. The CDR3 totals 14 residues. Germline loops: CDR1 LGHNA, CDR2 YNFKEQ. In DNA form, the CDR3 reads TGTGCCAGCAGCCAGACTAGCGGATACAATGAGCAGTTCTTC. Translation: CASSQTSGYNEQFF.

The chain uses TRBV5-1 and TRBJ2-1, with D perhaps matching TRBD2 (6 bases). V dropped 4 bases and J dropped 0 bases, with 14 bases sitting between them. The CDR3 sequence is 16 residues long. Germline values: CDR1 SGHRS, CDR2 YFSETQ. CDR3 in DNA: TGCGCCAGCAGCCTCCTAGCGACGAGCTCCTACAATGAGCAGTTCTTC. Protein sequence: CASSLLATSSYNEQFF.

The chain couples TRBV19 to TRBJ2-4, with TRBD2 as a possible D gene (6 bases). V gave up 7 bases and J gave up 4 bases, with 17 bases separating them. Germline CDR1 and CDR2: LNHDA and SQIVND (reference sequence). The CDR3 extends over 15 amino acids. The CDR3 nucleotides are TGTGCCAGTAACGTTGGGGACGGACTAAAAAACATTCAGTACTTC. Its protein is CASNVGDGLKNIQYF.

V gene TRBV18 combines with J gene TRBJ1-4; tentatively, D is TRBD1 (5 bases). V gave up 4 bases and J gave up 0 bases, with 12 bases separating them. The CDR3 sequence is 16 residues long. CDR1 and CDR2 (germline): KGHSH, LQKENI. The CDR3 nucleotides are TGTGCCAGCTCACAGGGGACTGTTGCAACTAATGAAAAACTGTTTTTT. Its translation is CASSQGTVATNEKLFF.